This TCR beta chain originates from a study of cytomegalovirus exposure and HLA in healthy donors. Germline CDR1 GTSNPN, CDR2 SVGIG (reference sequence). The CDR3 totals 13 residues. Trimming cost V 4 bases and J 3 bases, with 9 bases left between them. On this clone: The antigen remains undetermined. Other DNA sequences within the sample encode an identical CDR3.

Overall study results and limits: A classifier reportedly called cytomegalovirus status with high sensitivity and specificity.

The PCR ran on 60 Vbeta and 13 Jbeta primers. Repertoires were generated with immunoSEQ multiplex PCR, while TCRdb's copy carries only in-frame clones and drops some. Here the sample spans roughly 150,000 clones, over 80% being singletons. The sequenced sample was PBMCs. The TCR comes from a male donor in good health and CMV-seronegative. V and J are TRBV30 and TRBJ2-2; D is unresolved. This CDR3 reads CAWNRRDTGELFF. In DNA form, the CDR3 reads TGTGCCTGGAATCGACGGGACACCGGGGAGCTGTTTTTT.